What follows are 10 T cell receptor beta chains derived from one specimen sequenced in a study of regulatory T cells in long-lasting Graves disease. CDR3-region Arm-PCR and iRepertoire HTBI primers produced the TCR beta libraries. TCRdb itself ran the multiplex PCR reads through MiXCR, one entry per CDR3 protein. Among around 400,000 distinct CDR3 sequences listed, about a quarter were seen once. Time point noted: persistent/refractory GD, antithyroid drugs over 5 years with positive TRAb. Generation of the TCR library employed RNA extracted from PBMCs. Sample: peripheral blood mononuclear cells (PBMCs), taken when the disease was refractory, from a patient treated with antithyroid drugs. These receptors came from a female donor with Graves disease.

In this sample, this clonotype turned up many times. V and J are TRBV5-1 and TRBJ2-6; D is unresolved. The CDR3 runs to 16 residues. Deletions cut 3 bases from V and 0 bases from J, with 10 bases between. Germline V CDR1 and CDR2: SGHRS, YFSETQ. CDR3 loop: CASSSQDTSGANVLTF. The CDR3, as DNA: TGCGCCAGCAGCTCTCAGGATACCTCTGGGGCCAACGTCCTGACTTTC.

This clonotype was counted ten times or more. The chain uses TRBV3-1 and TRBJ1-1; maybe TRBD1 (5 bases). The CDR3 totals 11 residues. V lost 6 bases to trimming and J lost 5 bases, with 7 bases between them. The V gene's germline CDR1 is LGHDT and CDR2 YNNKEL (reference sequence). Here the CDR3 DNA reads TGTGCCAGCAGTAGGGGTACTGAAGCTTTCTTT. Translation: CASSRGTEAFF.

This rearrangement joins TRBV3-1 to TRBJ2-7; weak D call: TRBD2 (6 bases). Trimming took off 5 bases at V and 9 bases at J, with 20 bases between the two ends. Germline V lookup: CDR1 LGHDT, CDR2 YNNKEL (reference sequence). This CDR3 contains 14 residues. The chain's CDR3 is CASSLFTSRGSQYF. The DNA of the CDR3 is TGTGCCAGCAGCTTATTTACGTCCCGGGGGTCGCAGTACTTC.

The sample holds a few counts of this clonotype. CDR3 residues: CSPGLGETQYF. CDR3 sequence (DNA): TGCAGCCCAGGGTTGGGGGAGACCCAGTACTTC. The chain recombines TRBV29-1 with TRBJ2-5; a possible D gene is TRBD1 (5 bases). V was shortened by 8 bases and J by 5 bases, with 12 bases between the two germline ends. The CDR3 contains 11 residues. Germline-derived CDR1 and CDR2 are SQVTM and ANQGSEA.

Many counts were recorded for this clonotype. V and J are TRBV7-8 and TRBJ1-5; D remains ambiguous. V lost 5 bases and J lost 0, with 11 bases in between. Germline assignment: CDR1 SGHVS and CDR2 FQNEAQ. This CDR3 spans 15 amino acids. The DNA of the CDR3 is TGTGCCAGCAGCCCACGCGTCTATAGCAATCAGCCCCAGCATTTT. Its protein is CASSPRVYSNQPQHF.

J is TRBJ1-5 and V is TRBV20-1, with 10 bases that match TRBD1. This CDR3 region has 13 residues. Germline lookup yields CDR1 DFQATT and CDR2 SNEGSKA (reference sequence). The junction had 3 bases not matched to a gene; V was cut back by 5 bases and J by 5 bases. The CDR3 sequence: CSAPDRGHQPQHF. The CDR3 DNA reads as TGCAGTGCTCCTGACAGGGGGCATCAGCCCCAGCATTTT.

The V call is TRBV28, the J call TRBJ2-5; 8 nucleotides line up with TRBD1. V gave up 5 bases and J gave up 2 bases; unmatched junction bases: 13. The germline V gene encodes CDR1 MDHEN and CDR2 SYDVKM. CDR3 length: 17 amino acids. The CDR3: CASSPRTGQDRQETQYF. The CDR3 DNA is TGTGCCAGCAGTCCAAGGACAGGGCAGGATCGACAAGAGACCCAGTACTTC. Complete variable domain (other parts from reference TRBV28 and TRBJ2-5): DVKVTQSSRYLVKRTGEKVFLECVQDMDHENMFWYRQDPGLGLRLIYFSYDVKMKEKGDIPEGYSVSREKKERFSLILESASTNQTSMYLCASSPRTGQDRQETQYFGPGTRLLVL.

The chain is built from TRBV6-1 and TRBJ1-2, with D possibly TRBD1 on 5 matching bases. The V end lost 7 bases, the J end lost 5 bases, and 17 bases lay between the germline ends. The germline gives CDR1 MNHNS, CDR2 SASEGT. The CDR3 runs to 14 residues. The CDR3 protein is CASTYGEGQYGYTF. CDR3 bases: TGTGCCAGCACCTACGGAGAGGGGCAATATGGCTACACCTTC.

The sample holds many counts of this clonotype. The V gene is TRBV12-3 or TRBV12-4, the J gene TRBJ2-7, with 7 bases lining up with TRBD2. There are 15 residues in the CDR3. The ends lost 3 bases at V and 2 bases at J; junction bases unmatched: 7. The CDR3 nucleotides read TGTGCCAGCAGTTTGTCCACGGCGGGAGCCTACGAGCAGTACTTC. This translates into CASSLSTAGAYEQYF.

This clonotype was picked up a small number of times. The rearrangement links TRBV2 to TRBJ1-5; a weak D match, TRBD1 (5 bases). The germline CDR1 and CDR2 sequences are SNHLY and FYNNEI. V was clipped by 6 bases and J by 3 bases, with 12 bases between them. CDR3 length equals 14 residues. CDR3 amino acids: CASSADRYNQPQHF. DNA of the CDR3: TGTGCCAGCAGCGCAGACAGATACAATCAGCCCCAGCATTTT. Supplemented by reference TRBV2 and TRBJ1-5, the full variable domain reads EPEVTQTPSHQVTQMGQEVILRCVPISNHLYFYWYRQILGQKVEFLVSFYNNEISEKSEIFDDQFSVERPDGSNFTLKIRSTKLEDSAMYFCASSADRYNQPQHFGDGTRLSIL.